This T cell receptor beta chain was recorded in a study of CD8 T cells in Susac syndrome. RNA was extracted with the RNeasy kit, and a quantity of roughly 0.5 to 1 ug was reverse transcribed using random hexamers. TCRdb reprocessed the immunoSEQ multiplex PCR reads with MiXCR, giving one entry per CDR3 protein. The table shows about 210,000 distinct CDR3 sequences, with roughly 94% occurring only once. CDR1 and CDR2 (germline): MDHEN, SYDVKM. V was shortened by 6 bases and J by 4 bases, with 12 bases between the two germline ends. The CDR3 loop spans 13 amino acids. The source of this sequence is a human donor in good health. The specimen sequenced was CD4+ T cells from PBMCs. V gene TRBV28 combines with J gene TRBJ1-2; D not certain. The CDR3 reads CASSFGSGYGYTF. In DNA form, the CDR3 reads TGTGCCAGCAGCTTTGGGAGTGGCTATGGCTACACCTTC.